A single sample is the source of the 27 T cell receptor beta chains below, sequenced in a study of CXCR3-negative and CXCR3-positive naive CD8 T cells. The study made its TRB cDNA libraries by 5' RACE, adding UMI labels. TCRdb re-analyzed the 5' RACE reads; it lists each CDR3 protein once, without DNA. The sample holds roughly 100,000 distinct CDR3 sequences. Their antigens are not known. General observations from the study: The TRB CDR3s that CXCR3-positive naive cells carried were more hydrophobic than those of CXCR3-negative naive cells.

What was sequenced was naive CXCR3+ CD8+ T cells from blood. Subset given: CD45RO-CCR7+CD27+CD95- naive CD8+ T cells expressing CXCR3 (TNR3+). Every receptor here comes from a human donor in good health. Some clones in this sample may be carry-over from other donors' samples.

V usage is TRBV27 and J usage is TRBJ2-7. CDR3 length: 14 residues. CDR1 is MNHEY and CDR2 is SMNVEV in the germline V gene (reference sequence). The CDR3 sequence is CASSLSPDGYEQYF.

The V call is TRBV3-1, the J call TRBJ2-2; the D call from TCRdb, TRBD1, cannot be confirmed without DNA. This CDR3 has 16 amino acids. Germline V gene sequence: CDR1 LGHDT, CDR2 YNNKEL (reference sequence). The CDR3 protein is CASSTRDRENTGELFF.

The chain uses TRBV4-2 and TRBJ2-2. CDR1 and CDR2 from the germline V gene are LGHNA and YNFKEQ. This CDR3 is built from 12 residues. CDR3 region: CASSQNTGELFF.

The chain is built from TRBV12-3 or TRBV12-4 and TRBJ1-6; TCRdb lists TRBD1, though no DNA is available to test this call. This CDR3 is built from 15 residues. The CDR3 here is CASSSVGEANSPLHF.

V gene TRBV20-1 combines with J gene TRBJ2-1; TCRdb indicates TRBD2, and absent DNA this call remains unverified. Germline-derived CDR1 and CDR2 are DFQATT and SNEGSKA (reference sequence). The CDR3 totals 17 residues. This CDR3 is CSAPDLAGGSGNNEQFF.

The V and J genes are TRBV11-3 and TRBJ1-2. CDR1 SGHNT and CDR2 YENEEA come from the germline V gene. This CDR3 spans 14 amino acids. The CDR3 sequence is CASSLKPGGYGYTF. The full variable domain, completed using reference TRBV11-3 and TRBJ1-2, is EAGVVQSPRYKIIEKKQPVAFWCNPISGHNTLYWYLQNLGQGPELLIRYENEEAVDDSQLPKDRFSAERLKGVDSTLKIQPAELGDSAVYLCASSLKPGGYGYTFGSGTRLTVV.

The chain is built from TRBV11-2 and TRBJ2-7; TCRdb's D call, TRBD1, is unchecked because there is no DNA. CDR1 and CDR2 from the germline V gene are SGHAT and FQNNGV. The CDR3 contains 14 residues. The chain's CDR3 is CASSFGTGDYEQYF.

V usage is TRBV6-6 and J usage is TRBJ2-3; lacking DNA, the TRBD1 call made by TCRdb goes unchecked. Looked up from germline, CDR1 is MNHNY and CDR2 is SVGAGI (reference sequence). The CDR3 consists of 18 residues. This chain's CDR3 is CASSYRDREYSSTDTQYF.

CDR3 loop: CASSLGGLTEAYF. The chain joins TRBV7-9 to TRBJ1-1; TCRdb gives TRBD1 as the D gene, but with no DNA this cannot be confirmed. This CDR3 region has 13 residues. Looked up from germline, CDR1 is SEHNR and CDR2 is FQNEAQ (reference sequence).

CDR3 residues: CASTIQGGAEAFF. V usage is TRBV28 and J usage is TRBJ1-1; as DNA is missing, the TRBD1 call by TCRdb cannot be tested. Germline loops: CDR1 MDHEN, CDR2 SYDVKM. The CDR3 totals 13 residues.

The CDR3 is CSVEEGPNNVQHF. The gene calls are TRBV29-1 and TRBJ1-5. The CDR3 sequence is 13 residues long. The V gene's germline CDR1 is SQVTM and CDR2 ANQGSEA.

The V gene is TRBV6-5, the J gene TRBJ2-5; TCRdb calls TRBD1, which cannot be checked without DNA. Germline V CDR1 and CDR2: MNHEY, SVGAGI. This CDR3 is built from 14 residues. Here the CDR3 reads CASSFEGGQETQYF.

The chain joins TRBV12-5 to TRBJ1-5. The CDR3 totals 16 residues. Germline assignment: CDR1 LGHNT and CDR2 FRNRAP. CDR3: CASGGSPGNSNQPQHF.

This chain joins TRBV29-1 and TRBJ1-1; checking the TCRdb D call of TRBD1 is not possible without DNA. Per germline, CDR1 SQVTM and CDR2 ANQGSEA. CDR3 length: 11 residues. The chain's CDR3 is CSAATGAEAFF.

V is TRBV7-9 and J is TRBJ2-1. The CDR3 is 14 amino acids. Germline V lookup: CDR1 SEHNR, CDR2 FQNEAQ (reference sequence). The CDR3 loop reads CASSLGDRPNEQFF.

The J gene is TRBJ2-7, the V gene TRBV4-3; the TCRdb call, TRBD1, lacks DNA for checking. The CDR3 is 16 residues long. The V gene's germline CDR1 is LGHNA and CDR2 YSLEER. CDR3 sequence reads: CASSQSAGPLGYEQYF.

The V gene is TRBV14, the J gene TRBJ2-4. The CDR3 is made up of 14 amino acids. Germline CDR1 is SGHDN and CDR2 is FVKESK. The CDR3: CASSQDLAKNIQYF. The complete variable domain, with remaining parts taken from reference TRBV14 and TRBJ2-4, reads EAGVTQFPSHSVIEKGQTVTLRCDPISGHDNLYWYRRVMGKEIKFLLHFVKESKQDESGMPNNRFLAERTGGTYSTLKVQPAELEDSGVYFCASSQDLAKNIQYFGAGTRLSVL.

This chain joins TRBV7-9 and TRBJ2-5; the D call of TRBD1 rests on TCRdb alone, since no DNA is present to check it. Per germline, CDR1 SEHNR and CDR2 FQNEAQ (reference sequence). The CDR3 is 14 amino acids. The CDR3 sequence: CASSLPGQEETQYF.

This chain joins TRBV29-1 and TRBJ2-1; TCRdb gives TRBD2 as the D gene, but with no DNA this cannot be confirmed. The CDR3 spans 16 residues. Germline-derived CDR1 and CDR2 are SQVTM and ANQGSEA. The CDR3 loop reads CSVEGGQGETYNEQFF.

This sequence joins TRBV29-1 and TRBJ2-2; there is no DNA to check the TCRdb D call of TRBD1. Germline loops: CDR1 SQVTM, CDR2 ANQGSEA. The CDR3 spans 12 residues. This chain's CDR3 is CSADSYTGELFF.

The rearrangement uses TRBV28 and TRBJ2-1. Germline CDR1 is MDHEN and CDR2 is SYDVKM. The CDR3 sequence is 16 residues long. CDR3: CASSSIAGGPSNEQFF. The variable domain in full, completed from reference TRBV28 and TRBJ2-1, reads DVKVTQSSRYLVKRTGEKVFLECVQDMDHENMFWYRQDPGLGLRLIYFSYDVKMKEKGDIPEGYSVSREKKERFSLILESASTNQTSMYLCASSSIAGGPSNEQFFGPGTRLTVL.

The chain links TRBV10-3 to TRBJ2-7; the TCRdb D gene call, TRBD2, has no DNA to confirm it. The CDR3 contains 18 residues. Germline V CDR1 and CDR2: ENHRY, SYGVKD. The CDR3 here is CAISELSSGGRSSYEQYF.

This chain connects TRBV29-1 to TRBJ2-2. Per germline, CDR1 SQVTM and CDR2 ANQGSEA. This CDR3 contains 13 residues. This chain's CDR3 is CSVEGENTGELFF.

The chain combines TRBV28 with TRBJ2-3; TCRdb names TRBD1, which stays unverified in the absence of DNA. Germline CDR1 reads MDHEN; CDR2 reads SYDVKM. The CDR3 covers 16 residues. CDR3 in amino acids: CASSPTGTGWRDTQYF.

The chain recombines TRBV10-3 with TRBJ2-1; the D gene TCRdb calls, TRBD1, cannot be checked with no DNA. CDR3 length equals 15 residues. From germline, CDR1 is ENHRY and CDR2 SYGVKD. This chain's CDR3 is CAISDPPATYNEQFF.

The rearrangement links TRBV6-5 to TRBJ2-3; TCRdb's assignment of TRBD1 cannot be checked, as there is no DNA. The CDR3 is made up of 17 amino acids. Germline V gives CDR1 MNHEY, CDR2 SVGAGI. This chain's CDR3 is CASSRGQGIIGTDTQYF.

The chain carries TRBV7-6 and TRBJ2-2; the TCRdb D gene call, TRBD1, has no DNA to confirm it. Germline V gene sequence: CDR1 SGHVS, CDR2 FNYEAQ. The CDR3 runs to 18 residues. The CDR3: CASSLLVRGGAETGELFF.